Following are 31 T cell receptor beta chains from one sample sequenced in a study of CD8+ T cells in alopecia areata. Treatment here: oral pan-JAK inhibitor, 5-10 mg twice daily. Once RNA had been extracted, it was reverse transcribed into cDNA to act as the sequencing template. Sequencing was performed with immunoSEQ multiplex PCR; in TCRdb, only in-frame clones are kept and a portion is missing. The repertoire holds 75,000 to 80,000 clones, with roughly 66% as singletons. The input for sequencing was CD8+ T cells sorted from blood, taken at week 24, from a patient treated with tofacitinib. The receptor source for this set is a human donor with alopecia areata.

The CDR3 here is CASSLVAPYETQYF. In DNA form, the CDR3 reads TGTGCCAGCAGCTTAGTAGCTCCGTACGAGACCCAGTACTTC. The genes are TRBV11-2 and TRBJ2-5; no clear D gene. V lost 1 base, J lost 5 bases, and 11 bases lay in between. The length of the CDR3 is 14 residues. Germline CDR1 and CDR2: SGHAT and FQNNGV. Full variable domain (remainder filled in from reference TRBV11-2 and TRBJ2-5): EAGVAQSPRYKIIEKRQSVAFWCNPISGHATLYWYQQILGQGPKLLIQFQNNGVVDDSQLPKDRFSAERLKGVDSTLKIQPAKLEDSAVYLCASSLVAPYETQYFGPGTRLLVL.

The genes are TRBV14 and TRBJ2-7, with D tentatively TRBD1 or TRBD2 (6 bases each). The germline gives CDR1 SGHDN, CDR2 FVKESK. The CDR3 is made up of 13 amino acids. The V end was cut by 4 bases, the J end by 3 bases, with 10 bases between. DNA for the CDR3: TGTGCCAGCAGCCTCGGGGGCCGCTACGAGCAGTACTTC. Translating gives CASSLGGRYEQYF.

This clone was found a few times. V usage is TRBV11-2 and J usage is TRBJ2-5, with 9 nucleotides matching TRBD2. The CDR3 runs 12 residues. Trimming removed 5 bases from V and 5 bases from J; junction bases left unmatched: 0. From germline, CDR1 is SGHAT and CDR2 FQNNGV. In nucleotides, the CDR3 is TGTGCCAGCAGCCTAGCGGGGGAGACCCAGTACTTC. It specifies CASSLAGETQYF.

The chain couples TRBV30 to TRBJ2-1; D gene ambiguous. Germline V gives CDR1 GTSNPN, CDR2 SVGIG (reference sequence). The CDR3 sequence is 12 residues long. The V gene lost 0 bases and the J gene lost 6 bases, with 6 bases spanning the gap. CDR3 in amino acids: CAWSVVVNEQFF. The CDR3 DNA reads TGTGCCTGGAGTGTGGTGGTCAATGAGCAGTTCTTC.

The chain has TRBV13 and TRBJ2-3; D is unresolved. The CDR3 is made up of 15 amino acids. The germline V gene encodes CDR1 PRHDT and CDR2 FYEKMQ (reference sequence). V lost 5 bases to trimming and J lost 2 bases, with 14 bases between them. Here the CDR3 reads CASSPPGGHTDTQYF. The CDR3 DNA follows: TGTGCCAGCAGCCCCCCTGGCGGTCACACAGATACGCAGTATTTT.

The rearrangement joins TRBV25-1 to TRBJ1-2; 9 nucleotides agree with TRBD1. Losses at the gene ends were 4 bases for V and 3 bases for J; bases not matched to a gene: 3. This CDR3 has 14 amino acids. Germline assignment: CDR1 MGHDK and CDR2 SYGVNS. CDR3 in amino acids: CASSGTGVYYGYTF. The CDR3 nucleotides are TGTGCCAGCAGTGGGACAGGGGTGTACTATGGCTACACCTTC.

This chain links TRBV6-5 with TRBJ2-1; D unclear. Germline V gene sequence: CDR1 MNHEY, CDR2 SVGAGI. CDR3 length equals 15 residues. Trimming shortened V by 2 bases and J by 0 bases, and 8 bases separated the two germline ends. CDR3 in amino acids: CASSYRAVSYNEQFF. The CDR3 nucleotides are TGTGCCAGCAGTTACAGGGCAGTCTCCTACAATGAGCAGTTCTTC.

The chain uses TRBV27 and TRBJ1-4; no clear D gene. Germline-derived CDR1 and CDR2 are MNHEY and SMNVEV (reference sequence). The length of the CDR3 is 15 residues. V lost 2 bases and J 0 bases, leaving 7 bases between the germline ends. The CDR3 reads CASSLGGPTNEKLFF. The CDR3 DNA reads TGTGCCAGCAGTTTAGGAGGACCAACTAATGAAAAACTGTTTTTT.

This clone was counted only a few times. This chain uses TRBV13 with TRBJ2-3; 8 bases are shared with TRBD2. The J segment lost 3 bases and the V segment lost 4 bases, leaving 3 bases of the junction unmatched. CDR3 size: 14 residues. Looked up from germline, CDR1 is PRHDT and CDR2 is FYEKMQ (reference sequence). CDR3 coding DNA: TGTGCCAGCAGCTCCGGGACTAGAACAGATACGCAGTATTTT. Its protein is CASSSGTRTDTQYF.

The chain joins TRBV6-5 to TRBJ1-5; TRBD1 matches at 7 bases. V dropped 4 bases and J dropped 4; count of bases not matched to a gene: 4. The germline V gene encodes CDR1 MNHEY and CDR2 SVGAGI. This CDR3 is built from 14 residues. Here the CDR3 reads CASSSSTGNQPQHF. The CDR3 DNA follows: TGTGCCAGCAGTTCCTCGACAGGGAATCAGCCCCAGCATTTT.

As for this clone: The sample carries other DNA sequences with the same CDR3. V usage is TRBV27 and J usage is TRBJ1-2; D unclear. Germline V gene sequence: CDR1 MNHEY, CDR2 SMNVEV (reference sequence). Trimming stripped 3 bases from V and 2 bases from J, with 7 bases between. The CDR3 spans 13 residues. The CDR3 spells CASSFRENYGYTF. DNA for the CDR3: TGTGCCAGCAGTTTTCGAGAGAACTATGGCTACACCTTC.

The chain uses TRBV7-9 and TRBJ1-2; no definite D call. There are 16 residues in the CDR3. Per germline, CDR1 SEHNR and CDR2 FQNEAQ (reference sequence). V lost 5 bases and J lost 5, with 21 bases in between. The CDR3 DNA sequence: TGTGCCAGCAGCAACACCTCCGTGTCACTGGGGTATGGCTACACCTTC. Its protein product is CASSNTSVSLGYGYTF.

V usage is TRBV30 and J usage is TRBJ2-7, with a weak D call TRBD1 (6 bases). Trimming removed 2 bases from V and 3 bases from J, with 17 bases in between. The germline CDR1 and CDR2 sequences are GTSNPN and SVGIG (reference sequence). The CDR3 consists of 15 residues. CDR3 protein: CAWSSRQGKIYEQYF. CDR3 sequence (DNA): TGTGCCTGGAGTTCCCGCCAGGGGAAGATCTACGAGCAGTACTTC.

The chain has TRBV7-9 and TRBJ2-1; 7 bases are a match to TRBD1. Trimming at V came to 2 bases and at J to 10 bases, leaving 17 bases not matched to a gene. The CDR3 length is 17 residues. Germline CDR1 is SEHNR and CDR2 is FQNEAQ (reference sequence). This chain's CDR3 is CASSLRPSGTASGEQFF. The DNA for the CDR3 is TGTGCCAGCAGCTTAAGGCCATCCGGGACAGCCTCGGGGGAGCAGTTCTTC.

There are a few counts of this clone. The sample carries other DNA sequences with the same CDR3. This CDR3 reads CASSPGNTEAFF. As DNA, the CDR3 is TGTGCCAGCAGTCCGGGTAACACTGAAGCTTTCTTT. The chain links TRBV27 to TRBJ1-1, with D uncertain. V lost 5 bases, J lost 2 bases, and 6 bases lay in between. The CDR3 covers 12 residues. Germline V CDR1 and CDR2: MNHEY, SMNVEV (reference sequence).

V and J are TRBV9 and TRBJ1-3; D unresolved. The germline V and J ends were trimmed by 6 bases and 0 bases, with 13 bases remaining between them. CDR3 length equals 15 residues. The germline gives CDR1 SGDLS, CDR2 YYNGEE. The chain's CDR3 is CASNPDGSSGNTIYF. The CDR3 coding sequence is TGTGCCAGCAACCCCGACGGGAGCTCTGGAAACACCATATATTTT.

The CDR3 DNA sequence: TGTGCCACCTCCTACAATGAGCAGTTCTTC. Protein product: CATSYNEQFF. The rearrangement joins TRBV28 to TRBJ2-1; D remains unclear. The CDR3 length is 10 residues. V was trimmed by 10 bases and J by 0 bases, leaving 1 base between them. Germline V gene data show CDR1 as MDHEN and CDR2 as SYDVKM.

The chain has TRBV27 and TRBJ2-1, with TRBD1 matching 10 bases. V shed 6 bases, J shed 7 bases, and the junction held 12 bases outside the gene matches. The CDR3 loop spans 16 amino acids. The germline CDR1 and CDR2 sequences are MNHEY and SMNVEV (reference sequence). The CDR3 DNA is TGTGCCAGCAGCTGGACCGGGACAGGGGCCGGGAATGAGCAGTTCTTC. Its protein is CASSWTGTGAGNEQFF.

This clone was counted between two and nine times. The chain recombines TRBV29-1 with TRBJ2-2, with 10 nucleotides matching TRBD2. This CDR3 has 13 residues. Germline V gives CDR1 SQVTM, CDR2 ANQGSEA. The V gene end was trimmed by 4 bases and the J gene end by 6 bases; junction bases not matched to a gene: 2. CDR3 bases: TGCAGCGTTGTAGCGGGAGGCCCCGGGGAGCTGTTTTTT. Its translation: CSVVAGGPGELFF.

V gene TRBV4-3 combines with J gene TRBJ2-7; 8 bases align to TRBD1. Germline V gene data show CDR1 as LGHNA and CDR2 as YSLEER. CDR3 length: 15 amino acids. Trimming at V came to 0 bases and at J to 5 bases, leaving 6 bases not matched to a gene. CDR3 bases: TGCGCCAGCAGCCAAGATCGAGGACAGGGTAACGAGCAGTACTTC. Translation: CASSQDRGQGNEQYF.

The rearrangement uses TRBV30 and TRBJ2-2; D is uncertain. Per germline, CDR1 GTSNPN and CDR2 SVGIG (reference sequence). The CDR3 covers 12 residues. Trimming removed 7 bases at V and 5 bases at J, with 11 bases between. For the CDR3, the DNA is TGTGCCTCGAAGGACGGGACCGGGGAGCTGTTTTTT. It is translated as CASKDGTGELFF. Supplemented by reference TRBV30 and TRBJ2-2, the full variable domain reads SQTIHQWPATLVQPVGSPLSLECTVEGTSNPNLYWYRQAAGRGLQLLFYSVGIGQISSEVPQNLSASRPQDRQFILSSKKLLLSDSGFYLCASKDGTGELFFGEGSRLTVL.

The V and J genes are TRBV7-6 and TRBJ2-1; D might be TRBD2 (6 bases). Germline CDR1 SGHVS, CDR2 FNYEAQ. Trimming stripped 0 bases from V and 6 bases from J, with 15 bases between. The CDR3 runs 16 residues. The CDR3 DNA follows: TGTGCCAGCAGCTTAGCGGGGGGTTCCCTCGGCAATGAGCAGTTCTTC. It translates to CASSLAGGSLGNEQFF.

This clone came up a few times. This rearrangement joins TRBV7-3 to TRBJ1-1; D is possibly TRBD1 (5 bases). V shed 6 bases and J shed 1 base, with 12 bases lying between them. Germline CDR1 is SGHTA and CDR2 is FQGTGA. The CDR3 extends over 14 amino acids. CDR3 DNA sequence: TGTGCCAGCAGTCTGTCGGGGGAGAACACTGAAGCTTTCTTT. Amino acids: CASSLSGENTEAFF. The whole variable domain, remainder taken from reference TRBV7-3 and TRBJ1-1, is GAGVSQTPSNKVTEKGKYVELRCDPISGHTALYWYRQSLGQGPEFLIYFQGTGAADDSGLPNDRFFAVRPEGSVSTLKIQRTERGDSAVYLCASSLSGENTEAFFGQGTRLTVV.

This clone appeared a few times. The rearrangement links TRBV5-1 to TRBJ1-2, with D possibly TRBD1 on 5 matching bases. The V gene's germline CDR1 is SGHRS and CDR2 YFSETQ. V was trimmed by 0 bases and J by 2 bases, leaving 8 bases between them. The CDR3 runs 14 residues. The CDR3 nucleotides are TGCGCCAGCAGCTTGGTTGACAGCAACTATGGCTACACCTTC. This sequence encodes CASSLVDSNYGYTF.

The V call is TRBV5-1, the J call TRBJ1-4; unclear D gene. The germline V gene has CDR1 SGHRS and CDR2 YFSETQ. The CDR3 covers 18 residues. V lost 1 base and J lost 0, with 16 bases in between. The CDR3: CASSLYPADPSTNEKLFF. The CDR3 coding sequence is TGCGCCAGCAGCTTGTATCCGGCGGATCCGTCAACTAATGAAAAACTGTTTTTT.

The chain links TRBV7-9 to TRBJ2-1; 9 bases fit TRBD2. The V gene end was trimmed by 5 bases and the J gene end by 9 bases; junction bases not matched to a gene: 11. Germline CDR1 and CDR2: SEHNR and FQNEAQ (reference sequence). The CDR3 covers 15 residues. CDR3 sequence (DNA): TGTGCCAGCAGCCCCGGGAGCGGGGGGCCGGGTGAGCAGTTCTTC. Translating it yields CASSPGSGGPGEQFF.

The V and J genes are TRBV4-3 and TRBJ1-1; 8 bases line up with TRBD1. The CDR3 consists of 15 residues. Germline loops: CDR1 LGHNA, CDR2 YSLEER. V was clipped by 1 base and J by 3 bases; unmatched bases: 4. The CDR3 here is CASSQGGQGDTEAFF. The CDR3 region has the DNA TGCGCCAGCAGCCAAGGCGGACAGGGCGACACTGAAGCTTTCTTT.

CDR3 sequence reads: CASSPRYSSTDTQYF. CDR3 in DNA: TGCGCCAGCAGTCCAAGATACAGTAGCACAGATACGCAGTATTTT. V is TRBV4-1 and J is TRBJ2-3; D uncertain. Per germline, CDR1 MGHRA and CDR2 YSYEKL. Trimming stripped 6 bases from V and 0 bases from J, with 13 bases between. The CDR3 covers 15 residues.

The gene calls are TRBV5-1 and TRBJ2-2; 13 nucleotides align to TRBD2. In germline, CDR1 is SGHRS, CDR2 YFSETQ. The CDR3 runs 20 residues. V dropped 0 bases and J dropped 3; count of bases not matched to a gene: 11. CDR3 in DNA: TGCGCCAGCAGCTTGGACCCACTAGCGGGGGGGCCGTTCGACACCGGGGAGCTGTTTTTT. It is translated as CASSLDPLAGGPFDTGELFF.

This clone was seen more than once but under ten times. The V call is TRBV27, the J call TRBJ2-7; the match to TRBD1 covers 10 bases. From germline, CDR1 is MNHEY and CDR2 SMNVEV (reference sequence). CDR3 length: 16 amino acids. The ends lost 3 bases at V and 5 bases at J; junction bases unmatched: 10. The CDR3 sequence: CASSFISGGTGDEQYF. CDR3 sequence (DNA): TGTGCCAGCAGTTTTATCTCTGGGGGGACAGGGGACGAGCAGTACTTC.

This chain uses TRBV28 with TRBJ1-1; D unclear. Germline V gene data show CDR1 as MDHEN and CDR2 as SYDVKM. The CDR3 totals 13 residues. The V and J ends lost 5 bases and 5 bases respectively, with 12 bases between them. CDR3 sequence reads: CASSQPRWTEAFF. CDR3 nucleotides: TGTGCCAGCAGTCAACCTCGATGGACTGAAGCTTTCTTT.